This is a list of T cell receptor beta chains from one sample in a study of blood T cell repertoires in COVID-19. Method: immunoSEQ multiplex PCR; TCRdb's copy keeps in-frame clones and lacks some. The sample comprises over 350,000 clones, approximately 90% of which are singletons, and around 0.95% rests with the top ten. Sample: PBMCs or T cells enriched from blood (not recorded which). The source of these receptors is a woman in her 30s with acute COVID-19. Both conserved end residues are part of each CDR3. D genes are given only for firm matches. Size tells how often a clone was seen (once, few, many) or the class of an expanded clone, and some rows leave it out.

v_call	j_call	d_call	clone_size	cdr3_aa	cdr3_nt
TRBV11-2	TRBJ2-7	TRBD1	-	CASSRGQGATYEQYF	TGTGCCAGCAGCCGGGGACAGGGGGCCACCTACGAGCAGTACTTC
TRBV21-1	TRBJ2-6	-	-	CASSKVWGPTSGANVLTF	TGTGCCAGCAGCAAAGTGTGGGGGCCTACCTCTGGGGCCAACGTCCTGACTTTC
TRBV6-5	TRBJ2-1	-	-	CAAARGAGYNEQFF	TGTGCCGCAGCTCGGGGGGCGGGGTACAATGAGCAGTTCTTC
TRBV7-2	TRBJ1-6	TRBD1	-	CASSLREGANSPLHF	TGTGCCAGCAGCCTTCGGGAGGGGGCTAATTCACCCCTCCACTTT
TRBV6-2/TRBV6-3	TRBJ2-7	-	-	CASSPMSEQYF	TGTGCCAGCAGTCCGATGAGCGAGCAGTACTTC
TRBV5-1	TRBJ1-2	-	-	CASSFGRNPKPDTYGYTF	TGCGCCAGCAGCTTCGGGAGGAATCCCAAACCGGATACCTATGGCTACACCTTC
TRBV28	TRBJ2-1	TRBD1	-	CASRRDRGHIDEQFF	TGTGCCAGCAGAAGGGACAGGGGTCATATCGATGAGCAGTTCTTC
TRBV18	TRBJ1-6	-	few	CASSLQGVSNSPLHF	TGTGCCAGCTCACTGCAGGGTGTTTCGAATTCACCCCTCCACTTT
TRBV5-1	TRBJ2-7	TRBD1	-	CASSSDRVYEQYF	TGCGCCAGCAGCTCAGACAGGGTTTACGAGCAGTACTTC
TRBV4-1	TRBJ2-3	TRBD2	-	CASSPRLAADTQYF	TGCGCCAGCAGCCCCCGACTAGCCGCCGATACGCAGTATTTT
TRBV4-1	TRBJ2-7	-	-	CASSQDPGSSYEQYF	TGCGCCAGCAGCCAAGATCCGGGGTCCTCCTACGAGCAGTACTTC
TRBV7-9	TRBJ1-4	TRBD1	-	CASSPTGVANEKLFF	TGTGCCAGCAGCCCTACAGGGGTTGCTAATGAAAAACTGTTTTTT
TRBV5-1	TRBJ1-1	TRBD1	once	CASSLSRQGDTEAFF	TGCGCCAGCAGCTTGTCCCGACAGGGGGACACTGAAGCTTTCTTT
TRBV27	TRBJ1-2	TRBD1	-	CASSLTGTGSPPYYGYTF	TGTGCCAGCAGCCTAACGGGGACAGGGTCACCCCCATACTATGGCTACACCTTC
TRBV7-8	TRBJ2-3	TRBD2	few	CASSVSGGAGDTQYF	TGTGCCAGCAGCGTAAGCGGGGGGGCAGGAGATACGCAGTATTTT
TRBV29-1	TRBJ2-7	-	-	CSAKREGGTGEQYF	TGCAGCGCCAAAAGGGAAGGGGGAACAGGCGAGCAGTACTTC
TRBV19	TRBJ2-1	-	-	CASSVSLRRVYNEQFF	TGTGCCAGTAGTGTGAGCCTCCGTCGAGTATACAATGAGCAGTTCTTC
TRBV24-1	TRBJ1-2	-	-	CATSDPQGYGYTF	TGTGCCACCAGTGATCCGCAGGGGTATGGCTACACCTTC
TRBV24-1	TRBJ1-3	TRBD1	-	CATRYQGASGNTIYF	TGTGCCACCAGGTACCAGGGGGCTTCTGGAAACACCATATATTTT
TRBV6-5	TRBJ1-3	-	few	CASRASGNTIYF	TGTGCCAGCAGGGCCTCTGGAAACACCATATATTTT
TRBV24-1	TRBJ1-5	-	-	CATSDSYSNQPQHF	TGTGCCACCAGTGACAGTTATAGCAATCAGCCCCAGCATTTT
TRBV6-5	TRBJ1-2	TRBD1	-	CASSYSGTGNYGYTF	TGTGCCAGCAGTTACTCCGGGACAGGCAACTATGGCTACACCTTC
TRBV13	TRBJ2-2	-	-	CASSFRGEGTGELFF	TGTGCCAGCAGCTTCAGGGGGGAAGGCACCGGGGAGCTGTTTTTT
TRBV25-1	TRBJ2-1	-	-	CASSDRGNEQFF	TGTGCCAGCAGTGACAGGGGCAATGAGCAGTTCTTC
TRBV12-5	TRBJ1-3	-	-	CASGPDKSSGNTIYF	TGTGCTAGTGGTCCGGACAAGTCCTCTGGAAACACCATATATTTT
TRBV6-6	TRBJ2-7	-	-	CASSYIGDSEEQYF	TGTGCCAGCAGTTACATCGGGGATTCGGAGGAGCAGTACTTC
TRBV18	TRBJ2-7	TRBD2	-	CASSPQAGGLSSYEQYF	TGTGCCAGCTCACCACAGGCGGGGGGGCTTAGCTCCTACGAGCAGTACTTC
TRBV5-1	TRBJ1-1	-	-	CASSFGGNTEAFF	TGCGCCAGCAGCTTCGGCGGGAACACTGAAGCTTTCTTT
TRBV10-1	TRBJ2-3	-	-	CASSEGGAITDTQYF	TGCGCCAGCAGTGAAGGCGGGGCAATCACAGATACGCAGTATTTT
TRBV30	TRBJ1-2	TRBD1	-	CAWSRDREKNYGYTF	TGTGCCTGGAGCCGAGACAGGGAGAAGAACTATGGCTACACCTTC
TRBV3-1/TRBV3-2	TRBJ2-7	TRBD1	-	CASSYLGQGAREQYF	TGTGCCAGCAGCTACCTCGGACAGGGGGCGCGAGAGCAGTACTTC
TRBV6-5	TRBJ1-1	TRBD1	-	CASRDRGDRNTEAFF	TGTGCCAGCCGAGACAGGGGGGACAGGAACACTGAAGCTTTCTTT
TRBV18	TRBJ1-4	-	-	CASSAYRVPNEKLFF	TGTGCCAGCTCGGCATACAGGGTTCCTAATGAAAAACTGTTTTTT
TRBV11-1	TRBJ1-1	-	few	CASSYTRQLPNTEAFF	TGTGCCAGCAGCTACACGAGACAGCTACCGAACACTGAAGCTTTCTTT
TRBV5-6	TRBJ1-4	-	-	CASSLRSGHNEKLFF	TGTGCCAGCAGCTTGAGGTCAGGCCATAATGAAAAACTGTTTTTT
TRBV7-9	TRBJ1-5	TRBD1	once	CASSLGGDSINQPQHF	TGTGCCAGCAGCTTAGGCGGGGACAGTATCAATCAGCCCCAGCATTTT
TRBV6-2/TRBV6-3	TRBJ1-2	-	-	CASSYSLTGRGSSLHTF	TGTGCCAGCAGTTACTCACTAACCGGGAGGGGAAGTTCCTTGCACACCTTC
TRBV6-5	TRBJ2-2	-	once	CASSPRSGELFF	TGTGCCAGCAGTCCGCGGTCCGGGGAGCTGTTTTTT
TRBV5-1	TRBJ2-7	TRBD1	-	CASSSQGSSYEQYF	TGCGCCAGCAGCTCACAGGGGAGCTCCTACGAGCAGTACTTC
TRBV24-1	TRBJ1-1	-	-	CATSDSDTEAFF	TGTGCCACCAGTGATTCGGACACTGAAGCTTTCTTT
TRBV11-2	TRBJ1-1	-	-	CASCQVPSEAFF	TGTGCCAGCTGTCAGGTACCCTCTGAAGCTTTCTTT
TRBV10-3	TRBJ1-1	-	once	CAIKRDTHTEAFF	TGTGCCATCAAGAGGGACACCCACACTGAAGCTTTCTTT
TRBV2	TRBJ2-7	-	-	CASSEIGQGLTYEQYF	TGTGCCAGCAGTGAAATAGGTCAGGGTCTCACCTACGAGCAGTACTTC
TRBV19	TRBJ2-7	-	once	CASSIGRVGYEQYF	TGTGCCAGTAGTATCGGCAGGGTCGGTTACGAGCAGTACTTC
TRBV13	TRBJ1-2	-	-	CASSLSLMQGPTF	TGTGCCAGCAGCTTAAGCCTAATGCAGGGTCCCACCTTC
TRBV5-6	TRBJ1-1	TRBD1	-	CASSLRQGNTEAFF	TGTGCCAGCAGCCTTAGACAGGGCAACACTGAAGCTTTCTTT
TRBV5-5	TRBJ2-7	-	-	CASSLTGDYEQYF	TGTGCCAGCAGCTTAACAGGAGACTACGAGCAGTACTTC
TRBV27	TRBJ1-3	-	-	CASSFVLLSGNTIYF	TGTGCCAGCAGTTTCGTCCTCCTCTCTGGAAACACCATATATTTT
TRBV5-4	TRBJ2-6	-	-	CASSWAGDFGANVLTF	TGTGCCAGCAGCTGGGCAGGGGATTTTGGGGCCAACGTCCTGACTTTC
TRBV20-1	TRBJ2-3	TRBD2	once	CSASFGLAGGNTQYF	TGCAGTGCTAGTTTTGGGCTAGCGGGTGGCAATACGCAGTATTTT
TRBV6-5	TRBJ1-3	-	once	CASTNSGNTIYF	TGTGCCAGCACAAACTCTGGAAACACCATATATTTT
TRBV10-2	TRBJ1-4	-	-	CASSYLWRGEDEKLFF	TGCGCCAGCAGTTACCTGTGGAGAGGGGAGGATGAAAAACTGTTTTTT
TRBV19	TRBJ2-1	TRBD2	-	CASRPRRGGDAYNEQFF	TGTGCCAGTAGGCCCCGGCGCGGGGGGGACGCCTACAATGAGCAGTTCTTC
TRBV5-6	TRBJ1-2	TRBD1	few	CASSGGTGWLGEPYGYTF	TGTGCCAGCAGCGGAGGGACAGGGTGGTTGGGGGAACCCTATGGCTACACCTTC
TRBV9	TRBJ2-2	-	-	CASSVRSGNTGELFF	TGTGCCAGCAGCGTTCGTAGCGGGAACACCGGGGAGCTGTTTTTT
TRBV2	TRBJ1-5	-	-	CASRARVGDQPQHF	TGTGCCAGCAGAGCGCGGGTTGGCGATCAGCCCCAGCATTTT
TRBV27	TRBJ1-3	-	-	CASRGFSGNTIYF	TGTGCCAGCAGGGGCTTCTCTGGAAACACCATATATTTT